This T cell receptor (beta chain) was captured by sequencing in a study of cytomegalovirus exposure and HLA in healthy donors. The primer mix had 60 Vbeta and 13 Jbeta primers. Here immunoSEQ multiplex PCR was the method, and the copy in TCRdb shows in-frame clones only, minus some. The sample yields under 200,000 clones, of which the top ten take up around 1.9%. Germline V gene data show CDR1 as MNHEY and CDR2 as SMNVEV (reference sequence). The CDR3 is 14 residues long. Trimming removed 4 bases from V and 4 bases from J; junction bases left unmatched: 2. The gene calls are TRBV27 and TRBJ1-5, with TRBD1 matching 9 bases. The sequenced material came from PBMCs. The receptor's source is a young man in good health and CMV-seronegative. CDR3 sequence: CASSWGQGNQPQHF. In nucleotides, the CDR3 is TGTGCCAGCAGTTGGGGACAGGGTAATCAGCCCCAGCATTTT.